The 23 T cell receptor beta chains below all came from one sample that was sequenced in a study of T cell responses to AZD1222 COVID-19 vaccine. This table comes from immunoSEQ multiplex PCR, and its TCRdb copy is limited to in-frame clones, with some not included. The data show fewer than 150,000 clones, about 92% seen once. Material: peripheral blood, obtained on day 0 of AZD1222 vaccination. Receptors were obtained from an adult in good health.

This clone was seen a handful of times. The chain uses TRBV6-2 or TRBV6-3 and TRBJ2-7; 9 nucleotides agree with TRBD2. CDR3 length: 15 amino acids. V lost 2 bases and J lost 0; bases outside the gene matches: 2. Germline V gene data show CDR1 as MNHEY and CDR2 as SVGEGT. The CDR3: CASSYLTSGSYEQYF. CDR3 DNA sequence: TGTGCCAGCAGTTACCTGACTAGCGGCTCCTACGAGCAGTACTTC.

The chain carries TRBV6-5 and TRBJ1-1; TRBD1 might be the D (5 bases). The CDR3 spans 14 residues. CDR1 is MNHEY and CDR2 is SVGAGI in the germline V gene. V lost 5 bases to trimming and J lost 8 bases, with 18 bases between them. CDR3 protein: CASSLGQVSTEAFF. As DNA, the CDR3 is TGTGCCAGCAGTCTGGGGCAGGTCAGCACCGAAGCTTTCTTT.

J is TRBJ2-3 and V is TRBV4-2, with 12 bases fitting TRBD2. V gave up 2 bases and J gave up 0 bases; unmatched junction bases: 9. The CDR3 is made up of 19 amino acids. The V gene's germline CDR1 is LGHNA and CDR2 YNFKEQ. The CDR3 DNA follows: TGTGCCAGCAGCCAACAGAAAACCGGGACTAGCGGGAGCACAGATACGCAGTATTTT. It is translated as CASSQQKTGTSGSTDTQYF.

V and J are TRBV18 and TRBJ1-1; D call uncertain. CDR3 length: 13 amino acids. From germline, CDR1 is KGHSH and CDR2 LQKENI. Deletions cut 7 bases from V and 10 bases from J, with 19 bases between. CDR3 nucleotides: TGTGCCAGCTTGCCTGAAAGAGGGTTTATAGCTTTCTTT. Translating gives CASLPERGFIAFF.

Here the CDR3 reads CASSFSRRDPGGTQYF. The CDR3 DNA reads as TGTGCCAGCAGCTTTTCCCGGCGGGACCCTGGGGGTACGCAGTATTTT. The gene calls are TRBV3-1 (or the pseudogene TRBV3-2) and TRBJ2-3, with TRBD2 as a possible D gene (6 bases). Germline loops: CDR1 LGHDT, CDR2 YNNKEL (reference sequence). Deletions cut 5 bases from V and 8 bases from J, with 23 bases between. The CDR3 has 16 amino acids.

CDR3 region: CASSVLADPYNEQFF. Written as DNA, the CDR3 is TGTGCCAGCAGCGTACTAGCGGACCCTTACAATGAGCAGTTCTTC. The chain links TRBV9 to TRBJ2-1, with 7 bases identical to TRBD2. The germline gives CDR1 SGDLS, CDR2 YYNGEE. There are 15 residues in the CDR3. The J segment lost 4 bases and the V segment lost 1 base, leaving 5 bases of the junction unmatched. Full variable domain (outside the CDR3, taken from reference TRBV9 and TRBJ2-1): DSGVTQTPKHLITATGQRVTLRCSPRSGDLSVYWYQQSLDQGLQFLIQYYNGEERAKGNILERFSAQQFPDLHSELNLSSLELGDSALYFCASSVLADPYNEQFFGPGTRLTVL.

DNA of the CDR3: TGTGCCAGCAGTGCCTTAGGGGTGGGGACAAATGTCTATAGCAATCAGCCCCAGCATTTT. Translated: CASSALGVGTNVYSNQPQHF. The V gene is TRBV6-1, the J gene TRBJ1-5; tentatively, D is TRBD1 (6 bases). V was pared by 4 bases and J by 0 bases, with 25 bases between. There are 20 residues in the CDR3. Germline CDR1 reads MNHNS; CDR2 reads SASEGT.

V is TRBV18 and J is TRBJ1-3; D may be TRBD1 (5 bases). From germline, CDR1 is KGHSH and CDR2 LQKENI. V lost 5 bases to trimming and J lost 8 bases, with 13 bases between them. This CDR3 is built from 13 residues. The CDR3 here is CASSVVLGDTIYF. DNA for the CDR3: TGTGCCAGCTCAGTGGTTCTAGGGGACACCATATATTTT.

This chain connects TRBV6-5 to TRBJ1-2; TRBD1 is a possible D gene (6 bases). Germline V gene data show CDR1 as MNHEY and CDR2 as SVGAGI. V gave up 6 bases and J gave up 8 bases, with 16 bases separating them. The CDR3 runs 13 residues. CDR3 nucleotide sequence: TGTGCCAGCAGAACAGGGACGGTTGGAGGCTACACCTTC. Its translation is CASRTGTVGGYTF.

The chain has TRBV5-8 and TRBJ2-7; D unresolved. This CDR3 spans 16 amino acids. Germline CDR1 is SGHTS and CDR2 is YDEGEE. Trimming removed 4 bases at V and 9 bases at J, with 26 bases between. The CDR3 region is CASSGLVGLPPTGQYF. CDR3 sequence (DNA): TGTGCCAGCAGCGGCTTGGTGGGCCTACCACCTACGGGGCAGTACTTC.

This chain joins TRBV5-1 and TRBJ2-5; D is ambiguous. Germline lookup yields CDR1 SGHRS and CDR2 YFSETQ. This CDR3 contains 11 residues. The V and J ends lost 2 bases and 5 bases respectively, with 4 bases between them. The DNA of the CDR3 is TGCGCCAGCAGCTTAAAGGAGACCCAGTACTTC. This codes for CASSLKETQYF. The variable domain in full, completed from reference TRBV5-1 and TRBJ2-5, reads KAGVTQTPRYLIKTRGQQVTLSCSPISGHRSVSWYQQTPGQGLQFLFEYFSETQRNKGNFPGRFSGRQFSNSRSEMNVSTLELGDSALYLCASSLKETQYFGPGTRLLVL.

J is TRBJ1-4 and V is TRBV2, with D unclear. Germline lookup yields CDR1 SNHLY and CDR2 FYNNEI. V lost 4 bases and J lost 2, with 8 bases in between. CDR3 length: 14 amino acids. This CDR3 reads CASSGDGTNEKLFF. The DNA of the CDR3 is TGTGCCAGCAGTGGGGATGGGACTAATGAAAAACTGTTTTTT.

The chain links TRBV6-7 to TRBJ2-1; 11 bases agree with TRBD2. TRBV6-7 is an open reading frame whose function is uncertain. Germline trimming cut 0 bases from V and 13 bases from J; bases unmatched to any gene: 5. The CDR3 contains 14 residues. The CDR3 DNA is TGTGCCAGCAGTTACTCGAGACTAGCGGGGATTCAGTTCTTC. Its translation is CASSYSRLAGIQFF.

A few counts support this clone. This chain links TRBV5-6 with TRBJ2-1; 9 nucleotides align to TRBD2. The CDR3 length is 18 residues. J was trimmed by 0 bases and V by 1 base; bases with no gene match: 8. The germline gives CDR1 SGHDT, CDR2 YYEEEE. For the CDR3, the DNA is TGTGCCAGCAGCTTGAGGTACGATAGCGGGGGCTCCTACAATGAGCAGTTCTTC. Translating it yields CASSLRYDSGGSYNEQFF.

The V gene is TRBV18, the J gene TRBJ2-3; 10 bases map to TRBD1. This CDR3 has 16 residues. V dropped 3 bases and J dropped 5; count of bases not matched to a gene: 8. CDR1 is KGHSH, CDR2 LQKENI, per germline. The DNA for the CDR3 is TGTGCCAGCTCACCGCCCGGGACAGGGGTGGGAGATACGCAGTATTTT. Translated: CASSPPGTGVGDTQYF.

The V call is TRBV19, the J call TRBJ1-5; a weak D match, TRBD1 (5 bases). CDR1 LNHDA and CDR2 SQIVND come from the germline V gene (reference sequence). The CDR3 has 16 amino acids. With 3 bases removed from V and 8 bases from J, the gap between germline ends came to 20 bases. CDR3 nucleotides: TGTGCCAGTAGTATCGCTGGGACGAAAACCCCGGAGCCCCAGCATTTT. It is translated as CASSIAGTKTPEPQHF.

This rearrangement joins TRBV7-2 to TRBJ2-7, with 10 bases that match TRBD2. Trimming removed 2 bases from V and 2 bases from J; junction bases left unmatched: 3. Looked up from germline, CDR1 is SGHTA and CDR2 is FQGNSA. The CDR3 is 15 amino acids. DNA for the CDR3: TGTGCCAGCAGCTTATACAGCGGGGGGGCCTACGAGCAGTACTTC. As protein: CASSLYSGGAYEQYF.

V gene TRBV5-1 combines with J gene TRBJ2-5; TRBD1 is a possible D gene (5 bases). V gave up 4 bases and J gave up 5 bases, with 18 bases separating them. The CDR3 has 15 amino acids. In germline, CDR1 is SGHRS, CDR2 YFSETQ. DNA for the CDR3: TGCGCCAGCAGCCTCCAGGGCACCTTTGGGGAGACCCAGTACTTC. It translates to CASSLQGTFGETQYF. Together with reference TRBV5-1 and TRBJ2-5, the CDR3 gives the full variable domain: KAGVTQTPRYLIKTRGQQVTLSCSPISGHRSVSWYQQTPGQGLQFLFEYFSETQRNKGNFPGRFSGRQFSNSRSEMNVSTLELGDSALYLCASSLQGTFGETQYFGPGTRLLVL.

The V and J genes are TRBV6-5 and TRBJ2-5; D tentatively reads TRBD1 or TRBD2 (5 bases each). The V end was cut by 11 bases, the J end by 9 bases, with 22 bases between. Germline CDR1 and CDR2: MNHEY and SVGAGI. This CDR3 spans 13 amino acids. CDR3: CAGHPGLDWPQYF. DNA of the CDR3: TGTGCCGGACACCCGGGGCTAGATTGGCCCCAGTACTTC.

The chain links TRBV5-1 to TRBJ2-5; TRBD2 might be the D (6 bases). This CDR3 region has 14 residues. CDR1 SGHRS and CDR2 YFSETQ come from the germline V gene. Trimming shortened V by 2 bases and J by 3 bases, and 11 bases separated the two germline ends. CDR3 region: CASSLVQREETQYF. In DNA form, the CDR3 reads TGCGCCAGCAGCTTAGTTCAGCGGGAAGAGACCCAGTACTTC.

V is TRBV5-6 and J is TRBJ1-1, with D hard to call. Per germline, CDR1 SGHDT and CDR2 YYEEEE. The CDR3 covers 15 residues. V was trimmed by 4 bases and J by 3 bases, leaving 16 bases between them. CDR3 amino acids: CASSPPGQIYTEAFF. CDR3 in DNA: TGTGCCAGCAGCCCCCCAGGCCAGATCTACACTGAAGCTTTCTTT.

The chain couples TRBV27 to TRBJ2-5; no reliable D call. This CDR3 is built from 12 residues. Germline values: CDR1 MNHEY, CDR2 SMNVEV (reference sequence). Trimming pared 5 bases from V and 2 bases from J, leaving 6 bases between. The CDR3: CASSLDQETQYF. The CDR3 DNA sequence: TGTGCCAGCAGTCTCGATCAAGAGACCCAGTACTTC.

This clone was seen once. DNA of the CDR3: TGTGCCAGCAGCTTAGTCAGGGGGCCGCACACTGAAGCTTTCTTT. It codes for CASSLVRGPHTEAFF. J is TRBJ1-1 and V is TRBV7-8; 8 nucleotides match TRBD1. V lost 1 base, J lost 3 bases, and 4 bases stayed unmatched. The CDR3 contains 15 residues. The V gene's germline CDR1 is SGHVS and CDR2 FQNEAQ.